This T cell receptor (beta chain) was obtained from a study of control samples from healthy donors and cancer patients. V was clipped by 1 base and J by 4 bases, with 5 bases between them. Germline CDR1 LNHDA, CDR2 SQIVND (reference sequence). The CDR3 length is 13 residues. Assay: immunoSEQ multiplex PCR; the TCRdb copy retains only in-frame clones and omits some. The table includes 82,000 or so clones, around 94% detected once. This receptor was identified in a woman aged 18-29 years in good health. This sequence joins TRBV19 and TRBJ2-1, with D unresolved. The sequenced material came from blood. In DNA, the CDR3 is TGTGCCAGTAGTATAGGTATATACAATGAGCAGTTCTTC. This translates into CASSIGIYNEQFF.